These 19 T cell receptor beta chains came from one sample sequenced in a study of T cell responses to AZD1222 COVID-19 vaccine. Sequenced by immunoSEQ multiplex PCR; TCRdb stores in-frame clones only, minus some. The repertoire holds 150,000 or so clones, roughly 90% seen once, with more than 1.3% in the top ten. Sequenced material: peripheral blood, taken on day 0 of AZD1222 vaccination. The receptors shown here come from an adult in good health.

V gene TRBV14 combines with J gene TRBJ1-5, with 9 bases identical to TRBD1. Trimming took 4 bases from V and 4 from J; bases not matched to a gene: 5. Germline loops: CDR1 SGHDN, CDR2 FVKESK. The CDR3 consists of 15 residues. The CDR3 here is CASSLGQGPNQPQHF. CDR3 coding DNA: TGTGCCAGCAGCCTAGGACAGGGGCCGAATCAGCCCCAGCATTTT.

The J gene is TRBJ2-6, the V gene TRBV25-1; 7 bases map to TRBD1. J was trimmed by 4 bases and V by 1 base; bases with no gene match: 7. Germline V gene lookup returns CDR1 MGHDK and CDR2 SYGVNS. The CDR3 consists of 17 residues. The CDR3 DNA reads TGTGCCAGCAGTGAATTTAAGGGGGCGGCCGGGGCCAACGTCCTGACTTTC. This gives the protein CASSEFKGAAGANVLTF.

This clone was seen a single time. The chain uses TRBV4-3 and TRBJ1-2; maybe TRBD1 (6 bases). Per the germline V gene, CDR1 is LGHNA and CDR2 is YSLEER. V was clipped by 0 bases and J by 6 bases, with 8 bases between them. The CDR3 length is 13 residues. The CDR3 nucleotides read TGCGCCAGCAGCCAAGAACGGGACAATGGCTACACCTTC. This codes for CASSQERDNGYTF.

V is TRBV7-2 and J is TRBJ2-3, with a possible D match to TRBD2 (6 bases). From germline, CDR1 is SGHTA and CDR2 FQGNSA. V was trimmed by 5 bases and J by 1 base, leaving 13 bases between them. The CDR3 length is 15 residues. This chain's CDR3 is CASSIPGGRTDTQYF. In DNA form, the CDR3 reads TGTGCCAGCAGCATCCCCGGGGGACGCACAGATACGCAGTATTTT.

The chain is built from TRBV5-1 and TRBJ1-5; D might be TRBD1 (5 bases). V lost 4 bases and J 0 bases, leaving 14 bases between the germline ends. The germline V gene encodes CDR1 SGHRS and CDR2 YFSETQ. This CDR3 region has 16 residues. The chain's CDR3 is CASSVTAGTSNQPQHF. The CDR3 coding sequence is TGCGCCAGCAGCGTTACCGCAGGGACTAGCAATCAGCCCCAGCATTTT.

The V gene is TRBV28, the J gene TRBJ2-2; 7 bases agree with TRBD2. With 2 bases clipped from V and 7 bases from J, the junction kept 13 bases outside the gene matches. CDR3 length: 17 amino acids. Germline CDR1 MDHEN, CDR2 SYDVKM. The CDR3 loop reads CASSLAAWEGPGGELFF. DNA of the CDR3: TGTGCCAGCAGTTTAGCGGCCTGGGAGGGCCCGGGCGGGGAGCTGTTTTTT.

This clone was seen more than once but under ten times. This rearrangement joins TRBV6-1 to TRBJ2-3; D gene unclear. The CDR3 is 16 residues long. The V end was cut by 0 bases, the J end by 0 bases, with 10 bases between. Germline CDR1 is MNHNS and CDR2 is SASEGT. The CDR3 here is CASSEAHGTSTDTQYF. The CDR3 nucleotides read TGTGCCAGCAGTGAAGCGCATGGCACGAGCACAGATACGCAGTATTTT.

The table lists this clone with a count of one. V and J are TRBV24-1 and TRBJ2-1; D possibly corresponds to TRBD2 (7 bases). Trimming cost V 9 bases and J 8 bases, with 13 bases left between them. CDR3 length: 12 amino acids. Germline loops: CDR1 KGHDR, CDR2 SFDVKD. CDR3 DNA sequence: TGTGCCACCGGGGGGGCTGGCGATGAGCAGTTCTTC. As protein: CATGGAGDEQFF.

The chain uses TRBV15 and TRBJ1-2; the D is unclear. Trimming shortened V by 2 bases and J by 3 bases, and 10 bases separated the two germline ends. The CDR3 loop spans 14 amino acids. From germline, CDR1 is LNHNV and CDR2 YYDKDF (reference sequence). CDR3 residues: CATSRKKEDYGYTF. CDR3 nucleotides: TGTGCCACCAGCAGAAAAAAAGAGGACTATGGCTACACCTTC.

This clone occurred once. This sequence joins TRBV5-6 and TRBJ2-5, with a possible D match to TRBD2 (5 bases). The CDR3 runs to 15 residues. Trimming left V 3 bases short and J 4 bases short, with 16 bases between. The V gene's germline CDR1 is SGHDT and CDR2 YYEEEE. Written as DNA, the CDR3 is TGTGCCAGCAGCTCAGTGAGGGTAACGGTAGAGACCCAGTACTTC. As protein: CASSSVRVTVETQYF.

The chain employs TRBV13 and TRBJ2-1; D is ambiguous. Trimming shortened V by 2 bases and J by 7 bases, and 9 bases separated the two germline ends. The CDR3 runs to 13 residues. The V gene's germline CDR1 is PRHDT and CDR2 FYEKMQ (reference sequence). The CDR3 nucleotides read TGTGCCAGCAGCTTACTGCGACGGAATGAGCAGTTCTTC. This encodes CASSLLRRNEQFF. The full variable domain, with the rest looked up from reference TRBV13 and TRBJ2-1, is AAGVIQSPRHLIKEKRETATLKCYPIPRHDTVYWYQQGPGQDPQFLISFYEKMQSDKGSIPDRFSAQQFSDYHSELNMSSLELGDSALYFCASSLLRRNEQFFGPGTRLTVL.

The DNA of the CDR3 is TGTGCCAGCGGCCGAGGGTGGGGGGATGGCTACACCTTC. Encoded protein: CASGRGWGDGYTF. The chain has TRBV6-5 and TRBJ1-2; maybe TRBD1 (5 bases). This CDR3 is 13 amino acids long. V was shortened by 8 bases and J by 6 bases, with 16 bases between the two germline ends. The germline gives CDR1 MNHEY, CDR2 SVGAGI.

The chain joins TRBV7-9 to TRBJ1-2; D not certain. V lost 4 bases and J lost 0, with 9 bases in between. CDR3 size: 14 residues. Per the germline V gene, CDR1 is SEHNR and CDR2 is FQNEAQ (reference sequence). In DNA form, the CDR3 reads TGTGCCAGCAGCTCGGGGAGGTCTAACTATGGCTACACCTTC. Translating it yields CASSSGRSNYGYTF.

V is TRBV10-2 and J is TRBJ2-1; D is ambiguous. Trimming left V 6 bases short and J 7 bases short, with 10 bases between. The germline V gene encodes CDR1 WSHSY and CDR2 SAAADI. The CDR3 loop spans 12 amino acids. In nucleotides, the CDR3 is TGCGCCAGCAGATTAACCCCGAATGAGCAGTTCTTC. Protein: CASRLTPNEQFF.

The V and J genes are TRBV25-1 and TRBJ1-4, with D unclear. Germline V CDR1 and CDR2: MGHDK, SYGVNS. Between the trimmed V and J ends, which lost 4 bases and 8 bases, there was a span of 14 bases. The CDR3 has 14 amino acids. The CDR3 is CASSADGGREKLFF. The CDR3 DNA follows: TGTGCCAGCAGTGCAGACGGTGGACGGGAAAAACTGTTTTTT.

The chain combines TRBV11-3 with TRBJ2-3; 10 bases are shared with TRBD2. From germline, CDR1 is SGHNT and CDR2 YENEEA. The trim removed 4 bases at V and 4 bases at J, leaving 8 bases unmatched. This CDR3 has 16 residues. The CDR3 protein is CASSSRLAGVADTQYF. CDR3 DNA: TGTGCCAGCAGCTCCCGTCTAGCGGGAGTTGCAGATACGCAGTATTTT.

This clone occurred a few times. The gene calls are TRBV7-5 and TRBJ1-2; the listed D gene, TRBD1, was not tested against the DNA. TRBV7-5 is labeled a pseudogene. The CDR3 is 16 amino acids. The CDR3 is CARSLGWDRGNYGYTF. The CDR3 DNA follows: TGTGCCAGAAGCCTAGGGTGGGACAGGGGGAACTATGGCTACACCTTC.

The chain employs TRBV11-1 and TRBJ1-2; 8 bases line up with TRBD1. V lost 5 bases to trimming and J lost 6 bases; unmatched junction nucleotides: 11. The CDR3 length is 15 residues. Per germline, CDR1 SGHAT and CDR2 FQDESV (reference sequence). The CDR3 DNA follows: TGTGCCAGCAGCCCGGAGCGGGCAGGGGGCCATGGCTACACCTTC. Translation: CASSPERAGGHGYTF.

This chain links TRBV19 with TRBJ1-1, with unresolved D. The V gene lost 1 base and the J gene lost 6 bases, with 12 bases spanning the gap. CDR1 is LNHDA and CDR2 is SQIVND in the germline V gene (reference sequence). The CDR3 spans 14 residues. The CDR3 coding sequence is TGTGCCAGTAGTATAGCTCCCCATAGCGCTGAAGCTTTCTTT. Encoded protein: CASSIAPHSAEAFF.